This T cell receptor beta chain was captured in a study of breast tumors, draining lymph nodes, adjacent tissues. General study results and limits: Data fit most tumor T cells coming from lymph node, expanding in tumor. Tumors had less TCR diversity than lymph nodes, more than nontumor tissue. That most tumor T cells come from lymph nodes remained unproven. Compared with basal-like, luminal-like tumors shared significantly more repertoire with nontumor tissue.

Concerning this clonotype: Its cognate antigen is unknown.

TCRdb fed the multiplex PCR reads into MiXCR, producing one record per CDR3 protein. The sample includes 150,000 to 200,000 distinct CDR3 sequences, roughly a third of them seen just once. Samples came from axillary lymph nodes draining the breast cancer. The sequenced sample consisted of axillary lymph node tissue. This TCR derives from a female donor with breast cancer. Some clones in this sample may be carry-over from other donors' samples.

For the CDR3, the DNA is TGTGCCAGCAGCGTAGAAGTCAATCAGCCCCAGTACTTC. Translation: CASSVEVNQPQYF. The chain uses TRBV9 and TRBJ2-5; no definite D call. The V gene lost 0 bases and the J gene lost 9 bases, with 12 bases spanning the gap. Germline assignment: CDR1 SGDLS and CDR2 YYNGEE. CDR3 size: 13 residues.